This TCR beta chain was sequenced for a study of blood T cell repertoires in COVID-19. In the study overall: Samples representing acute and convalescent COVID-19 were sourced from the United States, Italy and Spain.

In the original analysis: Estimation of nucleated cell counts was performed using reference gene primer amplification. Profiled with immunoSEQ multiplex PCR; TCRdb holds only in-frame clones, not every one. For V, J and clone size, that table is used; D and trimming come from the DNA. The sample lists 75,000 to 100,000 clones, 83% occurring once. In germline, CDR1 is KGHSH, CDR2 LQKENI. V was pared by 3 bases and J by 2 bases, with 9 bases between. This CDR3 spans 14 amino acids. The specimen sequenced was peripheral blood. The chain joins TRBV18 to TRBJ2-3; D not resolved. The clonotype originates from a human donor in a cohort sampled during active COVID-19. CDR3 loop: CASSPQVDTDTQYF. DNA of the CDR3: TGTGCCAGCTCACCGCAGGTCGACACAGATACGCAGTATTTT. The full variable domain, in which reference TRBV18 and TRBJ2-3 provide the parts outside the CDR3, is NAGVMQNPRHLVRRRGQEARLRCSPMKGHSHVYWYRQLPEEGLKFMVYLQKENIIDESGMPKERFSAEFPKEGPSILRIQQVVRGDSAAYFCASSPQVDTDTQYFGPGTRLTVL.